The clone carrying this T cell receptor (beta chain) has ten or more counts. Naive CD8 T cells, phenotype CD8+CD4-CCR7+CD45RA+, were sorted. One entry per CDR3 protein results from TCRdb running MiXCR on the PCR reads. The sample yields about 10,000 distinct CDR3 sequences, roughly a sixth seen once. This record comes from a study of molecular identifiers for immune sequencing clone quantification. In the study overall: In the replicates, RNA derived from around 20,000 or 100,000 naive CD8 cells was divided into five parts, and four were sequenced.

The CDR3 is 13 residues long. Germline V gene sequence: CDR1 SGHNT, CDR2 YYREEE (reference sequence). Trimming removed 2 bases at V and 4 bases at J, with 9 bases between. Material: naive CD8+ T cells from blood, with Jurkat cell RNA spiked in. Subset reported: FACS-sorted CD8+CD4-CCR7+CD45RA+ naive T cells. The sequence was collected from a human donor in good health. Some libraries in this study had Jurkat cell RNA spiked in. V gene TRBV5-4 combines with J gene TRBJ1-2, with D hard to call. The CDR3 DNA reads TGTGCCAGCAGCTTAAAACCGATCTATGGCTACACCTTC. Residues: CASSLKPIYGYTF.